What follows are 20 T cell receptor beta chains derived from one specimen sequenced in a study of T-cell reconstitution after alpha-beta-depleted transplantation in children. Researchers prepared the TCRbeta library using unique molecular identifiers, the study reports. MiXCR, applied by TCRdb to the PCR reads, yields one record per CDR3 protein. The sample holds roughly 790,000 distinct CDR3 sequences, 16% seen once. This material consisted of PBMCs, mostly from graft donor cells, taken 360 days after TCRalphabeta/CD19-depleted stem cell transplant. The origin of the receptors is a male patient under 18 who had a stem cell transplant for acute lymphoblastic leukemia, so the T cells may come from the graft donor.

This sequence joins TRBV7-9 and TRBJ2-3, with 7 bases fitting TRBD2. J lost 2 bases, V lost 1 base, and 3 bases had no gene match. This CDR3 is built from 15 residues. Germline-derived CDR1 and CDR2 are SEHNR and FQNEAQ (reference sequence). CDR3 DNA: TGTGCCAGCAGCTTAGGCGGGAGAAACACAGATACGCAGTATTTT. Residues: CASSLGGRNTDTQYF. Filled out from reference TRBV7-9 and TRBJ2-3, the complete variable domain reads DTGVSQNPRHKITKRGQNVTFRCDPISEHNRLYWYRQTLGQGPEFLTYFQNEAQLEKSRLLSDRFSAERPKGSFSTLEIQRTEQGDSAMYLCASSLGGRNTDTQYFGPGTRLTVL.

This sequence joins TRBV5-1 and TRBJ1-2, with TRBD1 matching over 8 bases. The CDR3 covers 17 residues. Germline trimming cut 0 bases from V and 6 bases from J; bases unmatched to any gene: 13. Germline CDR1 SGHRS, CDR2 YFSETQ. The CDR3 DNA is TGCGCCAGCAGCTTGGACCCCCAGTGGACAGGGAGAGATGGCTACACCTTC. Translated, it gives CASSLDPQWTGRDGYTF.

J is TRBJ1-2 and V is TRBV5-5; 7 bases match TRBD1. Germline trimming cut 0 bases from V and 3 bases from J; bases unmatched to any gene: 8. Germline assignment: CDR1 SGHKS and CDR2 YYEKEE (reference sequence). This CDR3 has 16 residues. This CDR3 reads CASSLAPDRDYYGYTF. CDR3 DNA: TGTGCCAGCAGCTTGGCCCCAGACAGGGATTACTATGGCTACACCTTC. Full variable domain (remainder filled in from reference TRBV5-5 and TRBJ1-2): DAGVTQSPTHLIKTRGQQVTLRCSPISGHKSVSWYQQVLGQGPQFIFQYYEKEERGRGNFPDRFSARQFPNYSSELNVNALLLGDSALYLCASSLAPDRDYYGYTFGSGTRLTVV.

A few counts support this clonotype. The genes are TRBV24-1 and TRBJ2-3, with TRBD2 as a possible D gene (5 bases). The CDR3 has 16 residues. With 4 bases removed from V and 2 bases from J, the gap between germline ends came to 15 bases. Germline CDR1 KGHDR, CDR2 SFDVKD. The CDR3 sequence: CATSEPGTSSTDTQYF. The CDR3 DNA sequence: TGTGCCACCAGTGAACCGGGAACCTCTTCCACAGATACGCAGTATTTT.

CDR3 coding DNA: TGCGCCAGCGGGACAGGGGTTGACACCATATATTTT. The encoded protein is CASGTGVDTIYF. The J gene is TRBJ1-3, the V gene TRBV5-1; 10 nucleotides match TRBD1. From germline, CDR1 is SGHRS and CDR2 YFSETQ. V lost 7 bases to trimming and J lost 8 bases; unmatched junction nucleotides: 3. This CDR3 region has 12 residues.

This clonotype has only one observation. The gene calls are TRBV5-1 and TRBJ2-1, with 10 bases identical to TRBD1. Germline CDR1 reads SGHRS; CDR2 reads YFSETQ. J gave up 0 bases and V 6 bases, and 9 bases lay outside the gene matches. The CDR3 length is 17 residues. The CDR3 sequence: CASTGQGDFSSYNEQFF. In DNA form, the CDR3 reads TGCGCCAGCACTGGACAGGGGGACTTCAGCTCCTACAATGAGCAGTTCTTC.

The rearrangement joins TRBV29-1 to TRBJ2-1, with 9 nucleotides matching TRBD1. The CDR3 is 11 amino acids. Germline CDR1 SQVTM, CDR2 ANQGSEA. The CDR3 loop reads CGQGSYNEQFF. The CDR3 DNA sequence: TGCGGACAGGGGTCCTACAATGAGCAGTTCTTC.

In regard to this clonotype: The CDR3 does not end in the conserved phenylalanine or tryptophan, so this is likely a read error. V is TRBV12-3 or TRBV12-4 and J is TRBJ2-1; D may be TRBD1 (6 bases). This CDR3 spans 17 amino acids. With 5 bases removed from V and 0 bases from J, the gap between germline ends came to 17 bases. CDR3 sequence: CASSLTGRPSSYNEQFI. CDR3 nucleotide sequence: TGTGCCAGCAGTCTAACAGGGCGCCCGAGCTCCTACAATGAGCAGTTCATC.

J is TRBJ2-5 and V is TRBV11-2; 8 bases fit TRBD1. This CDR3 contains 15 residues. After removal of 5 bases from V and 2 bases from J, the junction contained 7 bases not matched to a gene. CDR1 and CDR2 (germline): SGHAT, FQNNGV. The CDR3 sequence: CASSPRTGRQETQYF. The CDR3 DNA reads TGTGCCAGCAGCCCCCGGACAGGGCGGCAAGAGACCCAGTACTTC.

This clonotype was observed a few times. J is TRBJ2-7 and V is TRBV5-1, with D possibly being TRBD1 (6 bases). This CDR3 spans 14 amino acids. Trimming removed 1 base from V and 3 bases from J, with 11 bases in between. In germline, CDR1 is SGHRS, CDR2 YFSETQ. CDR3 coding DNA: TGCGCCAGCAGCTTGCTCGGGACAAGCTACGAGCAGTACTTC. Its protein is CASSLLGTSYEQYF. Full variable domain (outside the CDR3, taken from reference TRBV5-1 and TRBJ2-7): KAGVTQTPRYLIKTRGQQVTLSCSPISGHRSVSWYQQTPGQGLQFLFEYFSETQRNKGNFPGRFSGRQFSNSRSEMNVSTLELGDSALYLCASSLLGTSYEQYFGPGTRLTVT.

This clonotype was picked up a small number of times. The rearrangement joins TRBV12-3 or TRBV12-4 to TRBJ2-1, with 10 bases fitting TRBD2. Germline trimming cut 6 bases from V and 6 bases from J; bases unmatched to any gene: 5. The CDR3 length is 14 residues. CDR3 sequence (DNA): TGTGCCAGCAGGGTAGCGGGGGGTGGCAATGAGCAGTTCTTC. Amino acid sequence: CASRVAGGGNEQFF.

This chain connects TRBV12-3 or TRBV12-4 to TRBJ1-6; D perhaps matches TRBD1 (5 bases). The germline V and J ends were trimmed by 10 bases and 9 bases, with 16 bases remaining between them. The CDR3 is made up of 13 amino acids. CDR3 region: CATTGTGGSPLHF. The CDR3 DNA reads as TGTGCCACGACCGGGACCGGAGGTTCACCCCTCCACTTT.

This clonotype has only a few counts. The genes are TRBV5-1 and TRBJ2-2; a possible D gene is TRBD2 (6 bases). The CDR3 contains 16 residues. V gave up 0 bases and J gave up 7 bases, with 16 bases separating them. The germline gives CDR1 SGHRS, CDR2 YFSETQ. The CDR3: CASSLVGGDGNGELFF. In DNA form, the CDR3 reads TGCGCCAGCAGCTTGGTGGGGGGAGACGGCAACGGGGAGCTGTTTTTT. Together with reference TRBV5-1 and TRBJ2-2, the CDR3 gives the full variable domain: KAGVTQTPRYLIKTRGQQVTLSCSPISGHRSVSWYQQTPGQGLQFLFEYFSETQRNKGNFPGRFSGRQFSNSRSEMNVSTLELGDSALYLCASSLVGGDGNGELFFGEGSRLTVL.

This clonotype was observed at least ten times. This sequence joins TRBV3-1 and TRBJ2-7; either TRBD1 or TRBD2 may fit D (5 bases each). The CDR3 loop spans 13 amino acids. V was clipped by 6 bases and J by 1 base, with 10 bases between them. Germline V gene data show CDR1 as LGHDT and CDR2 as YNNKEL (reference sequence). The CDR3 is CASRRDESYEQYF. As DNA, the CDR3 is TGTGCCAGCAGACGGGACGAATCCTACGAGCAGTACTTC.

Ten or more counts support this clonotype. This rearrangement joins TRBV29-1 to TRBJ2-7; 9 bases line up with TRBD1. The germline gives CDR1 SQVTM, CDR2 ANQGSEA. The CDR3 has 13 residues. V gave up 7 bases and J gave up 0 bases; unmatched junction bases: 4. The CDR3 is CSGGQGHSYEQYF. The CDR3 bases are TGCAGCGGGGGACAGGGACACTCCTACGAGCAGTACTTC.

V is TRBV2 and J is TRBJ1-5; 7 bases are a match to TRBD1. CDR3 length equals 16 residues. V trimming: 8 bases; J trimming: 0 bases; junction bases outside the gene matches: 10. From germline, CDR1 is SNHLY and CDR2 FYNNEI. The CDR3 DNA is TGTGCCAGCCGTACGACAGGGAGACATAGCAATCAGCCCCAGCATTTT. Translation gives CASRTTGRHSNQPQHF.

The chain carries TRBV20-1 and TRBJ2-7, with D perhaps assigned TRBD1 or TRBD2 (5 bases each). The germline V gene has CDR1 DFQATT and CDR2 SNEGSKA (reference sequence). The ends were cut back, 5 bases at V and 2 bases at J, with 10 bases in the middle. There are 12 residues in the CDR3. CDR3 region: CSAGDHPYEQYF. The CDR3 nucleotides read TGCAGTGCTGGGGACCATCCCTACGAGCAGTACTTC.

The rearrangement joins TRBV7-3 to TRBJ2-2; D possibly matches TRBD1 or TRBD2 (6 bases each). The germline V and J ends were trimmed by 6 bases and 5 bases, with 13 bases remaining between them. The CDR3 runs 14 residues. Germline values: CDR1 SGHTA, CDR2 FQGTGA. CDR3 region: CASRRAGQTGELFF. In nucleotides, the CDR3 is TGTGCCAGCAGAAGGGCGGGACAAACCGGGGAGCTGTTTTTT.

This clonotype was counted at least ten times. J is TRBJ2-3 and V is TRBV5-1; D not resolved. Germline V CDR1 and CDR2: SGHRS, YFSETQ. V was cut by 0 bases and J by 0 bases, with 8 bases left in between. The CDR3 has 15 amino acids. The CDR3 sequence is CASSLVRRSTDTQYF. The DNA for the CDR3 is TGCGCCAGCAGCTTGGTTCGCAGAAGCACAGATACGCAGTATTTT.

The genes are TRBV20-1 and TRBJ2-7; 7 nucleotides match TRBD1. Germline CDR1 reads DFQATT; CDR2 reads SNEGSKA (reference sequence). This CDR3 is built from 13 residues. Losses at the gene ends were 2 bases for V and 3 bases for J; bases not matched to a gene: 4. CDR3 coding DNA: TGCAGTGCTAGAAGGCCAGGGGGCTACGAGCAGTACTTC. This encodes CSARRPGGYEQYF.